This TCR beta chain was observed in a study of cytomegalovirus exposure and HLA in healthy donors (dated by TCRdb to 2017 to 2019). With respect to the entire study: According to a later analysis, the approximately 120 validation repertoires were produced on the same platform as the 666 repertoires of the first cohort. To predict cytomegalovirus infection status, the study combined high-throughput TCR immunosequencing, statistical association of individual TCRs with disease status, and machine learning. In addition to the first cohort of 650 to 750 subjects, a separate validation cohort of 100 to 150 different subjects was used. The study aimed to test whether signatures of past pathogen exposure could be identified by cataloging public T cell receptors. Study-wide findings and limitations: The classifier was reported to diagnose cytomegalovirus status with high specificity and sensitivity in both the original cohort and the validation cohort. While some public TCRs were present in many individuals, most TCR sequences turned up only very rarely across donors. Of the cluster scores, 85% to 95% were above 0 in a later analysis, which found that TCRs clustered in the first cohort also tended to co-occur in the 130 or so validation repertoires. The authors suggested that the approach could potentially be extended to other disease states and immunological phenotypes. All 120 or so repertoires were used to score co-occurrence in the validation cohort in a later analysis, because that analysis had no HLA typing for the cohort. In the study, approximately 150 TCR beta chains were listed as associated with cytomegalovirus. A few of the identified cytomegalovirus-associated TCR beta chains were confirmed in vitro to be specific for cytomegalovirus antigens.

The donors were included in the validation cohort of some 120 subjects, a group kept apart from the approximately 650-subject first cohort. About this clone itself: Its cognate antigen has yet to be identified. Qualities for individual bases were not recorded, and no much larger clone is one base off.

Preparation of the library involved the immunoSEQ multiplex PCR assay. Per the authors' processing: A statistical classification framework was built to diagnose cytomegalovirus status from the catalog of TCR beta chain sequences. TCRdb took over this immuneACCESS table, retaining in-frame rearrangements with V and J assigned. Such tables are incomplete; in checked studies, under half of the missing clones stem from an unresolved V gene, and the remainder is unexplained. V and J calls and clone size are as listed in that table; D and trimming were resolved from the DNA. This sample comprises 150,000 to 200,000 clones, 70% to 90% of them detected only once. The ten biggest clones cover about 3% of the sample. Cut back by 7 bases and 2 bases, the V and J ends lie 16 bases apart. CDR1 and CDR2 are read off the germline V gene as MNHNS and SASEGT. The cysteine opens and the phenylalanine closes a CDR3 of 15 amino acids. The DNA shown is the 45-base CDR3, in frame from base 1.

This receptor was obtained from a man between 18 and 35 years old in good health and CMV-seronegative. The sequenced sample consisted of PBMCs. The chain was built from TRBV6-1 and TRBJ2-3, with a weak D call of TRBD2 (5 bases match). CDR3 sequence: CASTFIATFTDTQYF. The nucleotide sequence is TGTGCCAGCACCTTTATAGCGACTTTCACAGATACGCAGTATTTT.